Presented here are 27 T cell receptor beta chains from one specimen sequenced in a study of blood T cell repertoires in COVID-19 (TCRdb year 2020). Receptor amplification or capture employed the immunoSEQ multiplex PCR assay. TCRdb re-hosts the immuneACCESS table, in-frame sequences only. Its copies lack some clones; in the studies checked, an unresolved V gene accounts for under half of them, and the cause for the rest is not known. The sample yields over 100,000 clones; roughly 75% were counted once. Of the sample, roughly 4.7% falls within the top ten clones. The sequenced material came from peripheral blood. These receptors all come from a human donor in a cohort sampled during active or convalescent COVID-19.

The chain uses TRBV1 and TRBJ1-5; no DNA check was done on the table's D call, TRBD1. TRBV1 is listed as a pseudogene. The CDR3 length is 15 residues. Here the CDR3 DNA reads TGCACCAGCAGCCAGTTGGACAGGGTCTATCAGCCCCAGCATTTT. This encodes CTSSQLDRVYQPQHF.

This clone came up once. The V and J genes are TRBV6-1 and TRBJ2-3; weak D call: TRBD1 (5 bases). The length of the CDR3 is 16 residues. The V end was cut by 2 bases, the J end by 4 bases, with 16 bases between. Germline values: CDR1 MNHNS, CDR2 SASEGT. The CDR3 nucleotides read TGTGCCAGCAGTGAAATTGTCGGCCAGGGTGCAGATACGCAGTATTTT. This sequence encodes CASSEIVGQGADTQYF.

The chain combines TRBV3-1 (or the pseudogene TRBV3-2) with TRBJ2-5; tentatively, D is TRBD1 (6 bases). The ends were cut back, 3 bases at V and 3 bases at J, with 11 bases in the middle. This CDR3 is 14 amino acids long. The V gene's germline CDR1 is LGHDT and CDR2 YNNKEL (reference sequence). The CDR3 reads CASSQGATKETQYF. The CDR3 DNA reads TGTGCCAGCAGCCAGGGGGCTACCAAAGAGACCCAGTACTTC.

This clone has a handful of counts. The chain joins TRBV9 to TRBJ1-1; 7 positions match TRBD1. Germline V gene lookup returns CDR1 SGDLS and CDR2 YYNGEE. Trimming at V came to 4 bases and at J to 0 bases, leaving 6 bases not matched to a gene. This CDR3 contains 15 residues. Written as DNA, the CDR3 is TGTGCCAGCAGCACTTGGGACAGCCTGAACACTGAAGCTTTCTTT. Translating gives CASSTWDSLNTEAFF.

J is TRBJ2-2 and V is TRBV6-6, with D tentatively TRBD1 (6 bases). Germline V gene sequence: CDR1 MNHNY, CDR2 SVGAGI (reference sequence). V was trimmed by 3 bases and J by 0 bases, leaving 11 bases between them. The CDR3 spans 16 residues. CDR3: CASSYNRATNTGELFF. The CDR3 DNA reads TGTGCCAGCAGTTATAACAGGGCCACGAACACCGGGGAGCTGTTTTTT.

The chain links TRBV5-1 to TRBJ1-2; 8 bases line up with TRBD1. J lost 8 bases, V lost 0 bases, and 6 bases had no gene match. The germline gives CDR1 SGHRS, CDR2 YFSETQ. This CDR3 spans 14 amino acids. The CDR3 spells CASSLDDRGPGYTF. In DNA form, the CDR3 reads TGCGCCAGCAGCTTGGACGACAGGGGTCCAGGCTACACCTTC.

This chain uses TRBV5-1 with TRBJ1-6; D unclear. This CDR3 is 15 amino acids long. The ends were cut back, 3 bases at V and 3 bases at J, with 10 bases in the middle. Germline CDR1 is SGHRS and CDR2 is YFSETQ. The DNA for the CDR3 is TGCGCCAGCAGCTCCGGGGTAGTCTATAATTCACCCCTCCACTTT. This codes for CASSSGVVYNSPLHF.

This clone came up once. V is TRBV28 and J is TRBJ1-2, with 9 bases fitting TRBD1. From germline, CDR1 is MDHEN and CDR2 SYDVKM. The CDR3 length is 16 residues. J gave up 1 base and V 5 bases, and 8 bases lay outside the gene matches. CDR3 in DNA: TGTGCCAGCAGTCCGGGACAGGGAGTTTTTAACTATGGCTACACCTTC. It translates to CASSPGQGVFNYGYTF.

This chain links TRBV9 with TRBJ1-1; a weak D match, TRBD1 (5 bases). Trimming took 0 bases from V and 0 from J, leaving 9 bases between them. The V gene's germline CDR1 is SGDLS and CDR2 YYNGEE. This CDR3 is 15 amino acids long. Written as DNA, the CDR3 is TGTGCCAGCAGCGTAGACGGACACATGAACACTGAAGCTTTCTTT. It encodes CASSVDGHMNTEAFF.

The chain carries TRBV7-9 and TRBJ1-2; D is uncertain. The CDR3 is 13 residues long. CDR1 SEHNR and CDR2 FQNEAQ come from the germline V gene (reference sequence). Trimming removed 1 base at V and 7 bases at J, with 10 bases between. The CDR3 reads CASSLVAGFGYTF. The CDR3 DNA is TGTGCCAGCAGCTTAGTGGCGGGCTTTGGCTACACCTTC.

This clone has a handful of counts. At the DNA level, this CDR3 is encoded by other sequences in the same sample as well. The CDR3 nucleotides are TGTGCCAGTAGTATAACAGTGAACACCGGGGAGCTGTTTTTT. Its protein product is CASSITVNTGELFF. The J gene is TRBJ2-2, the V gene TRBV19; D call uncertain. This CDR3 has 14 amino acids. Trimming took off 2 bases at V and 1 base at J, with 5 bases between the two ends. Germline CDR1 and CDR2: LNHDA and SQIVND (reference sequence). The full variable domain, with the rest looked up from reference TRBV19 and TRBJ2-2, is DGGITQSPKYLFRKEGQNVTLSCEQNLNHDAMYWYRQDPGQGLRLIYYSQIVNDFQKGDIAEGYSVSREKKESFPLTVTSAQKNPTAFYLCASSITVNTGELFFGEGSRLTVL.

This clone has a single count. This chain joins TRBV29-1 and TRBJ2-2; perhaps TRBD1 as D (6 bases). Trimming shortened V by 4 bases and J by 0 bases, and 6 bases separated the two germline ends. The germline V gene encodes CDR1 SQVTM and CDR2 ANQGSEA. CDR3 length: 13 amino acids. The CDR3 bases are TGCAGCGTTGGACAGGCGAACACCGGGGAGCTGTTTTTT. Residues: CSVGQANTGELFF.

This clone was detected only once. In nucleotides, the CDR3 is TGTGCCTCAGCATTCCGAGACAGGCCCCAAGAGACCCAGTACTTC. Residues: CASAFRDRPQETQYF. The chain combines TRBV11-2 with TRBJ2-5; the D gene is possibly TRBD1 (6 bases). Between the trimmed V and J ends, which lost 11 bases and 1 base, there was a span of 20 bases. Germline V gene lookup returns CDR1 SGHAT and CDR2 FQNNGV. This CDR3 comprises 15 residues. Complete variable domain (other parts from reference TRBV11-2 and TRBJ2-5): EAGVAQSPRYKIIEKRQSVAFWCNPISGHATLYWYQQILGQGPKLLIQFQNNGVVDDSQLPKDRFSAERLKGVDSTLKIQPAKLEDSAVYLCASAFRDRPQETQYFGPGTRLLVL.

V is TRBV7-2 and J is TRBJ1-6, with unresolved D. CDR1 is SGHTA, CDR2 FQGNSA, per germline. The ends were cut back, 5 bases at V and 5 bases at J, with 22 bases in the middle. The CDR3 has 18 amino acids. The CDR3 nucleotides read TGTGCCAGCAGCCAGCTCCCCTCTACGGGGATTAATAATTCACCCCTCCACTTT. Its translation is CASSQLPSTGINNSPLHF.

The chain is built from TRBV6-2 or TRBV6-3 and TRBJ1-1, with D possibly TRBD1 on 5 matching bases. Deletions cut 4 bases from V and 0 bases from J, with 12 bases between. Germline V lookup: CDR1 MNHEY, CDR2 SVGEGT. The CDR3 is 15 amino acids. As DNA, the CDR3 is TGTGCCAGCAGTTGGCAACAGGCCTTGAACACTGAAGCTTTCTTT. Encoded protein: CASSWQQALNTEAFF.

The gene calls are TRBV9 and TRBJ1-2, with 9 bases matching TRBD1. The CDR3 totals 18 residues. Trimming cost V 3 bases and J 8 bases; bases outside gene matches: 20. The germline V gene has CDR1 SGDLS and CDR2 YYNGEE. As DNA, the CDR3 is TGTGCCAGCAGCGCTCCACCTGCGGACCGGGACAGGGAAGACGGCTACACCTTC. This codes for CASSAPPADRDREDGYTF.

The rearrangement links TRBV13 to TRBJ2-1, with 8 nucleotides matching TRBD1. Germline CDR1 and CDR2: PRHDT and FYEKMQ (reference sequence). This CDR3 contains 15 residues. Unmatched junction bases numbered 11, after V lost 5 bases and J lost 8 bases. CDR3 in amino acids: CASSRGQGGVHEQFF. In DNA form, the CDR3 reads TGTGCCAGCAGCCGAGGACAGGGCGGTGTGCATGAGCAGTTCTTC.

This clone was observed a few times. This chain connects TRBV9 to TRBJ2-2, with 9 positions matching TRBD2. With V trimmed by 0 bases and J by 4 bases, 1 base remained unmatched. The CDR3 spans 15 residues. The germline gives CDR1 SGDLS, CDR2 YYNGEE. The CDR3 DNA follows: TGTGCCAGCAGCGTAGGGCGGGAGGGCACCGGGGAGCTGTTTTTT. Translated, it gives CASSVGREGTGELFF.

CDR3 bases: TGTGCCAGTAGCACCGGGACAGGGGCGCAAGAGACCCAGTACTTC. Translating gives CASSTGTGAQETQYF. V gene TRBV19 combines with J gene TRBJ2-5, with 10 bases fitting TRBD1. Germline-derived CDR1 and CDR2 are LNHDA and SQIVND (reference sequence). This CDR3 contains 15 residues. Unmatched junction bases numbered 6, after V lost 6 bases and J lost 2 bases.

The chain is built from TRBV7-9 and TRBJ1-2; D is unresolved. The CDR3 consists of 11 residues. Germline CDR1 SEHNR, CDR2 FQNEAQ (reference sequence). V shed 5 bases and J shed 8 bases, with 9 bases lying between them. CDR3 region: CASSQVQGYTF. The CDR3 DNA reads as TGTGCCAGCAGCCAAGTGCAGGGCTACACCTTC.

This chain uses TRBV28 with TRBJ2-1; tentatively, D is TRBD2 (5 bases). CDR3 length equals 15 residues. Trimming pared 7 bases from V and 7 bases from J, leaving 20 bases between. CDR1 MDHEN and CDR2 SYDVKM come from the germline V gene. The CDR3 is CASKSNEGPWNEQFF. For the CDR3, the DNA is TGTGCCAGCAAGAGTAACGAGGGCCCGTGGAATGAGCAGTTCTTC.

The genes are TRBV6-2 or TRBV6-3 and TRBJ2-7, with 9 bases matching TRBD2. The CDR3 totals 15 residues. Germline V gives CDR1 MNHEY, CDR2 SVGEGT. V lost 2 bases to trimming and J lost 2 bases; unmatched junction nucleotides: 4. The CDR3 sequence is CASSYRGRAPYEQYF. The CDR3 bases are TGTGCCAGCAGTTACCGCGGGAGGGCCCCCTACGAGCAGTACTTC.

The V and J genes are TRBV18 and TRBJ2-7; weak D call: TRBD1 (6 bases). This CDR3 comprises 16 residues. CDR1 is KGHSH and CDR2 is LQKENI in the germline V gene. Trimming removed 4 bases from V and 3 bases from J, with 19 bases in between. CDR3: CASSRSPGQSSYEQYF. CDR3 coding DNA: TGTGCCAGCTCACGCAGCCCCGGACAGTCGAGCTACGAGCAGTACTTC.

The V gene is TRBV19, the J gene TRBJ1-5, with 9 bases lining up with TRBD1. Germline CDR1 LNHDA, CDR2 SQIVND (reference sequence). V trimming: 3 bases; J trimming: 7 bases; junction bases outside the gene matches: 13. The CDR3 runs to 17 residues. The CDR3 nucleotides are TGTGCCAGTAGTATGGGATACAGGGGGCGCCCGGGGCAGCCCCAGCATTTT. It specifies CASSMGYRGRPGQPQHF.

The count of this clone is one. The V call is TRBV12-3 or TRBV12-4, the J call TRBJ2-1; TRBD2 matches at 7 bases. Trimming removed 7 bases from V and 9 bases from J; junction bases left unmatched: 9. This CDR3 spans 13 amino acids. The CDR3 loop reads CASIRGGRGEQFF. The DNA for the CDR3 is TGTGCCAGCATCCGGGGAGGGCGGGGTGAGCAGTTCTTC.

The rearrangement links TRBV19 to TRBJ2-7; no clear D. V lost 1 base to trimming and J lost 2 bases, with 6 bases between them. The CDR3 has 13 residues. Germline V gene sequence: CDR1 LNHDA, CDR2 SQIVND (reference sequence). CDR3 DNA sequence: TGTGCCAGTAGTATAGGACATCCCTACGAGCAGTACTTC. Amino acids: CASSIGHPYEQYF.

This chain links TRBV5-4 with TRBJ2-3; 16 nucleotides align to TRBD2. CDR3 length equals 18 residues. V lost 4 bases, J lost 1 base, and 6 bases stayed unmatched. The germline V gene has CDR1 SGHNT and CDR2 YYREEE (reference sequence). The DNA of the CDR3 is TGTGCCAGCAGCCCCGGGACTAGCGGGAGGGCTCGCACAGATACGCAGTATTTT. Translation: CASSPGTSGRARTDTQYF.